A selection of T cell receptor beta chains follows, all from one sample in a study of cytomegalovirus exposure and HLA in healthy donors. The assay was immunoSEQ multiplex PCR, and TCRdb's table has in-frame clones only and misses some. The sample has about 43,000 clones, 80% to 95% seen once. Sequences were obtained from PBMCs. The receptors originated from a man between 18 and 29 years old in good health and CMV-seronegative. CDR3s include the opening cysteine and the closing phenylalanine or tryptophan. D genes are given only for firm matches. A row's size may be missing; if present it is once, few, many or a size class.

TRBJ2-1,-,TRBV7-2,TRBD1,TGTGCCAGCAGATCGACAGGGGGCCTATACAATGAGCAGTTCTTC,CASRSTGGLYNEQFF
TRBJ2-7,-,TRBV5-5,TRBD1,TGTGCCAGCAGCCCGACAGGGTCATTGGACGAGCAGTACTTC,CASSPTGSLDEQYF
TRBJ1-1,-,TRBV4-1,-,TGCGCCAGCAGCCAAGAGACACAGCTTGAAGCTTTCTTT,CASSQETQLEAFF
TRBJ2-1,-,TRBV5-1,TRBD1,TGCGCCAGCAGCTCACGGACAGGGGGCTGGTACAATGAGCAGTTCTTC,CASSSRTGGWYNEQFF
TRBJ2-7,once,TRBV18,TRBD2,TGTGCCAGCTCACCAGGCGGGAGCTCCTACGAGCAGTACTTC,CASSPGGSSYEQYF
TRBJ2-7,-,TRBV5-8,TRBD2,TGTGCCAGCAGCTTGGCGGGAGGGAGCTCCTACGAGCAGTACTTC,CASSLAGGSSYEQYF
TRBJ1-5,-,TRBV12-5,-,TGTGCTAGTGGTTTGTCCGAGGCGGGGGGTCGGGTAGATCAGCCCCAGCATTTT,CASGLSEAGGRVDQPQHF
TRBJ1-2,-,TRBV7-2,TRBD1,TGTGCCAGCAAGTGGGACAGGGGGCGCGGAGGCTACACCTTC,CASKWDRGRGGYTF
TRBJ2-2,-,TRBV7-3,TRBD2,TGTGCCAGCAGCTCGTACCCAGGGGTAGCGGGAGGTACCGGGGAGCTGTTTTTT,CASSSYPGVAGGTGELFF
TRBJ2-1,once,TRBV6-5,-,TGTGCCAGCAGTTACCCGGCGGCAGGGGATGAGCAGTTCTTC,CASSYPAAGDEQFF
TRBJ2-7,-,TRBV2,-,TGTGCCAGCAGCCGTCTAGCTACCCACGAGCAGTACTTC,CASSRLATHEQYF
TRBJ2-2,-,TRBV5-1,-,TGCGCCACCCCAAGAGACACCGGGGAGCTGTTTTTT,CATPRDTGELFF
TRBJ1-5,-,TRBV5-6,TRBD1,TGTGCCAGCAGCTCGGACAGGGGATGGGGTCAGCCCCAGCATTTT,CASSSDRGWGQPQHF
TRBJ2-1,few,TRBV27,TRBD2,TGTGCCAGCAGTCCGATCTTTACTAGCGGGGTGTACAATGAGCAGTTCTTC,CASSPIFTSGVYNEQFF
TRBJ1-3,-,TRBV6-5,TRBD1,TGTGCCAGCAGAAGGACAGGGGGAAACACCATATATTTT,CASRRTGGNTIYF
TRBJ2-2,-,TRBV6-6,TRBD1,TGTGCCAGCAGACCCGGGACAGGGGGGTTAGGGGAGCTGTTTTTT,CASRPGTGGLGELFF
TRBJ2-1,-,TRBV29-1,-,TGCAGCGTTGAAGCCCACTACAATGAGCAGTTCTTC,CSVEAHYNEQFF
TRBJ2-3,-,TRBV5-1,-,TGCGCCAGCAGCCTCAGGGGCATCATAGGCACAGATACGCAGTATTTT,CASSLRGIIGTDTQYF
TRBJ1-4,-,TRBV4-1,TRBD1,TGCGCCAGCAGCCAACTGGACAGGGGGCTGGCAAAACTGTTTTTT,CASSQLDRGLAKLFF
TRBJ2-7,-,TRBV9,TRBD1,TGTGCCAGCAGCCCCGACAGGGTGAACGAGCAGTACTTC,CASSPDRVNEQYF